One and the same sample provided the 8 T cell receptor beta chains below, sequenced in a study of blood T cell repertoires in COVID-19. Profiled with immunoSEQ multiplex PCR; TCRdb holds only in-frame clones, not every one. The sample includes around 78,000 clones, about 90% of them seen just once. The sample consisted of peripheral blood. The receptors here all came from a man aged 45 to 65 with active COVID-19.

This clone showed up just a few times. The CDR3 protein is CASSRLTGRRGDTEAFF. CDR3 DNA sequence: TGCGCCAGCAGCCGATTAACAGGCCGCAGGGGGGACACTGAAGCTTTCTTT. The V call is TRBV4-1, the J call TRBJ1-1; 7 bases line up with TRBD1. Germline V gives CDR1 MGHRA, CDR2 YSYEKL. CDR3 length: 17 residues. The junction had 14 bases not matched to a gene; V was cut back by 4 bases and J by 3 bases.

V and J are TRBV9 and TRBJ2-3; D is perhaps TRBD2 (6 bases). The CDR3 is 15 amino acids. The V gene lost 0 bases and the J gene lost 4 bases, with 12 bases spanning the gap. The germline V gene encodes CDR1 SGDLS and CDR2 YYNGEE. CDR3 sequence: CASSVGWGEADTQYF. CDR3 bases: TGTGCCAGCAGCGTAGGGTGGGGGGAGGCAGATACGCAGTATTTT.

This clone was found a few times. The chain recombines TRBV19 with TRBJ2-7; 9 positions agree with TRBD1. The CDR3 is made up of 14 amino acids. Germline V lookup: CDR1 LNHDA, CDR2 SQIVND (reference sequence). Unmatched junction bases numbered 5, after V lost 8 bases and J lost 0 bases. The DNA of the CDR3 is TGTGCCAGTGCGGGGACAGGGAGCTCCTACGAGCAGTACTTC. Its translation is CASAGTGSSYEQYF.

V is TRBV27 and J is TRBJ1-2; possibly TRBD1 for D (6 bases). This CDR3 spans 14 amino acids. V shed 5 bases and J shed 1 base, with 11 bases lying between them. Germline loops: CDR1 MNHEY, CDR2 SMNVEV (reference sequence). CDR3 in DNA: TGTGCCAGCAGTACAAGGGGGAGTAACTATGGCTACACCTTC. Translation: CASSTRGSNYGYTF.

CDR3 coding DNA: TGTGCCAGCAGCCCCGGTGGGCCCCAGCATTTT. Protein sequence: CASSPGGPQHF. The chain is built from TRBV7-2 and TRBJ1-5; D is ambiguous. From germline, CDR1 is SGHTA and CDR2 FQGNSA. Deletions cut 5 bases from V and 9 bases from J, with 8 bases between. This CDR3 contains 11 residues.

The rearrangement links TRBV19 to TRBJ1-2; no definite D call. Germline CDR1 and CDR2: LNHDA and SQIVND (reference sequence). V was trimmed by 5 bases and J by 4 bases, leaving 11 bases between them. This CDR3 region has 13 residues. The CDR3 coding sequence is TGTGCCAGTAGTCCCGGGAGCGGCTATGGCTACACCTTC. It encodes CASSPGSGYGYTF.

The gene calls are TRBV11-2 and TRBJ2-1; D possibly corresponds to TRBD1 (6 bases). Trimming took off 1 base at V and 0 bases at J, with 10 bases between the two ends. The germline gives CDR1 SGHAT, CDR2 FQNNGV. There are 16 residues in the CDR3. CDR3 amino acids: CASSLVGRGSYNEQFF. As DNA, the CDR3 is TGTGCCAGCAGCTTAGTGGGCAGGGGCTCCTACAATGAGCAGTTCTTC.

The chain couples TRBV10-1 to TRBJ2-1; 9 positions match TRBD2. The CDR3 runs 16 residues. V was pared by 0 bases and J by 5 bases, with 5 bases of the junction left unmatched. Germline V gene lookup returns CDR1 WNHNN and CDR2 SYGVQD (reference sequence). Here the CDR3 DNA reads TGCGCCAGCAGTGAGTCACCTAGCGGGACGGACAATGAGCAGTTCTTC. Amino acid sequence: CASSESPSGTDNEQFF.